The 19 T cell receptor beta chains listed next were all sequenced from one sample in a study of B cell selection in AIRE deficiency. Repertoires were generated with immunoSEQ multiplex PCR, while TCRdb's copy carries only in-frame clones and drops some. This table holds about 18,000 clones, about 92% found once. Regulatory T cells were sorted as CD4+CD25hiCD127low/negative. What was sequenced was CD4+CD25+ Tregs sorted from PBMCs. All receptors derive from a human donor in good health.

V and J are TRBV19 and TRBJ2-1; D uncertain. Trimming stripped 1 base from V and 4 bases from J, with 11 bases between. The CDR3 covers 15 residues. Per germline, CDR1 LNHDA and CDR2 SQIVND (reference sequence). In DNA, the CDR3 is TGTGCCAGTAGTATAGTCATGGGCAGTTACAATGAGCAGTTCTTC. Translated, it gives CASSIVMGSYNEQFF.

This chain joins TRBV9 and TRBJ2-1; 7 nucleotides match TRBD2. The V segment lost 0 bases and the J segment 4 bases; nucleotides outside the gene matches: 4. This CDR3 is 15 amino acids long. CDR1 is SGDLS, CDR2 YYNGEE, per germline. CDR3 protein: CASSVGGGPYNEQFF. The DNA for the CDR3 is TGTGCCAGCAGCGTAGGGGGAGGGCCTTACAATGAGCAGTTCTTC.

J is TRBJ1-2 and V is TRBV11-2; the match to TRBD1 covers 9 bases. Germline values: CDR1 SGHAT, CDR2 FQNNGV. V shed 2 bases and J 4 bases; nucleotides not matched to a gene: 2. CDR3 length: 14 amino acids. CDR3 loop: CASSLLGQGYGYTF. In DNA form, the CDR3 reads TGTGCCAGCAGCTTACTGGGACAGGGCTATGGCTACACCTTC.

This CDR3 is CASSQDLAGRVTDTQYF. In DNA, the CDR3 is TGTGCCAGCAGCCAAGATTTAGCGGGACGAGTCACAGATACGCAGTATTTT. This chain uses TRBV14 with TRBJ2-3; 8 positions match TRBD2. The CDR3 has 17 amino acids. Germline CDR1 and CDR2: SGHDN and FVKESK. V lost 0 bases to trimming and J lost 2 bases; unmatched junction nucleotides: 7.

The J gene is TRBJ2-7, the V gene TRBV10-3; D tentatively fits TRBD1 or TRBD2 (6 bases each). Germline V gene data show CDR1 as ENHRY and CDR2 as SYGVKD. This CDR3 contains 14 residues. V gave up 4 bases and J gave up 5 bases, with 15 bases separating them. CDR3 DNA sequence: TGTGCCATCAGTGGAAGTGGGGGGCCACACGAGCAGTACTTC. Protein: CAISGSGGPHEQYF.

The chain employs TRBV7-9 and TRBJ2-1; 7 nucleotides line up with TRBD1. With 5 bases clipped from V and 8 bases from J, the junction kept 6 bases outside the gene matches. The V gene's germline CDR1 is SEHNR and CDR2 FQNEAQ (reference sequence). There are 13 residues in the CDR3. CDR3 sequence (DNA): TGTGCCAGCAGCCTCGGACAGGCCGATGAGCAGTTCTTC. Protein product: CASSLGQADEQFF. The whole variable domain, remainder taken from reference TRBV7-9 and TRBJ2-1, is DTGVSQNPRHKITKRGQNVTFRCDPISEHNRLYWYRQTLGQGPEFLTYFQNEAQLEKSRLLSDRFSAERPKGSFSTLEIQRTEQGDSAMYLCASSLGQADEQFFGPGTRLTVL.

This chain connects TRBV7-9 to TRBJ2-3; 12 bases are a match to TRBD1. Trimming took 5 bases from V and 6 from J; bases not matched to a gene: 12. The CDR3 consists of 17 residues. Per the germline V gene, CDR1 is SEHNR and CDR2 is FQNEAQ (reference sequence). DNA of the CDR3: TGTGCCAGCAGCCAGGGACAGGGGGCCTACCAGATGGATACGCAGTATTTT. Translated, it gives CASSQGQGAYQMDTQYF.

The chain is built from TRBV2 and TRBJ1-2, with a tentative D call TRBD1 (6 bases). Trimming took 6 bases from V and 2 from J, leaving 13 bases between them. The CDR3 spans 14 residues. The V gene's germline CDR1 is SNHLY and CDR2 FYNNEI. For the CDR3, the DNA is TGTGCCAGCAGACAATCAGGGGTAAACTATGGCTACACCTTC. Protein: CASRQSGVNYGYTF. The full variable domain, its missing parts supplied by reference TRBV2 and TRBJ1-2, is EPEVTQTPSHQVTQMGQEVILRCVPISNHLYFYWYRQILGQKVEFLVSFYNNEISEKSEIFDDQFSVERPDGSNFTLKIRSTKLEDSAMYFCASRQSGVNYGYTFGSGTRLTVV.

The V call is TRBV5-7, the J call TRBJ2-7; 7 nucleotides agree with TRBD1. TRBV5-7 is placed among ORFs of uncertain function. This CDR3 spans 16 amino acids. V trimming: 2 bases; J trimming: 3 bases; junction bases outside the gene matches: 11. CDR3 amino acids: CASSLTGTDIFYEQYF. In DNA form, the CDR3 reads TGTGCCAGCAGCTTAACCGGGACAGACATTTTCTACGAGCAGTACTTC.

The chain couples TRBV2 to TRBJ1-2; 12 bases line up with TRBD1. There are 13 residues in the CDR3. The trim removed 7 bases at V and 6 bases at J, leaving 3 bases unmatched. The germline CDR1 and CDR2 sequences are SNHLY and FYNNEI. CDR3 nucleotide sequence: TGTGCCAGCAAGGGGGACAGGGGGCATGGCTACACCTTC. It encodes CASKGDRGHGYTF.

This chain joins TRBV28 and TRBJ2-7, with D unclear. CDR3 size: 13 residues. Germline lookup yields CDR1 MDHEN and CDR2 SYDVKM. Deletions cut 2 bases from V and 2 bases from J, with 7 bases between. In DNA, the CDR3 is TGTGCCAGCAGTTTAGTCTCCCCCTACGAGCAGTACTTC. Translation gives CASSLVSPYEQYF.

This chain uses TRBV25-1 with TRBJ2-6, with 8 positions matching TRBD1. The CDR3 extends over 17 amino acids. The junction had 7 bases not matched to a gene; V was cut back by 4 bases and J by 2 bases. CDR1 is MGHDK, CDR2 SYGVNS, per germline. CDR3 amino acids: CASSVRQGLAGANVLTF. CDR3 bases: TGTGCCAGCAGTGTCCGACAGGGGCTCGCTGGGGCCAACGTCCTGACTTTC.

This chain uses TRBV2 with TRBJ2-3, with unresolved D. The germline V gene has CDR1 SNHLY and CDR2 FYNNEI. The CDR3 has 13 residues. V was clipped by 1 base and J by 4 bases, with 6 bases between them. The CDR3, as DNA: TGTGCCAGCAGTGAAGATGAGGCAGATACGCAGTATTTT. Protein sequence: CASSEDEADTQYF.

V is TRBV5-4 and J is TRBJ2-1; 14 bases line up with TRBD2. The junction had 12 bases not matched to a gene; V was cut back by 3 bases and J by 10 bases. The CDR3 covers 17 residues. Per the germline V gene, CDR1 is SGHNT and CDR2 is YYREEE (reference sequence). CDR3: CASSSPGLAGEGGEQFF. The CDR3 region has the DNA TGTGCCAGCAGCTCACCGGGACTAGCGGGAGAAGGGGGGGAGCAGTTCTTC.

V and J are TRBV7-6 and TRBJ2-3; no reliable D call. CDR1 and CDR2 (germline): SGHVS, FNYEAQ. The CDR3 is 13 residues long. Between the trimmed V and J ends, which lost 5 bases and 1 base, there was a span of 7 bases. The CDR3, as DNA: TGTGCCAGCAGCCCCGGACGCACAGATACGCAGTATTTT. Amino acid sequence: CASSPGRTDTQYF.

The chain combines TRBV28 with TRBJ2-5, with unresolved D. With 4 bases removed from V and 5 bases from J, the gap between germline ends came to 5 bases. Germline values: CDR1 MDHEN, CDR2 SYDVKM. The CDR3 extends over 11 amino acids. Here the CDR3 reads CASSSFETQYF. CDR3 in DNA: TGTGCCAGCAGTTCTTTCGAGACCCAGTACTTC.

The count of this clone is one. The rearrangement joins TRBV9 to TRBJ2-2; a weak D match, TRBD1 (8 bases). The CDR3 has 15 amino acids. V lost 3 bases and J 3 bases, leaving 12 bases between the germline ends. Germline V lookup: CDR1 SGDLS, CDR2 YYNGEE. The CDR3 protein is CASSDRGGYTGELFF. The CDR3 DNA sequence: TGTGCCAGCAGCGACAGGGGGGGTTACACCGGGGAGCTGTTTTTT.

For the CDR3, the DNA is TGTGCCAGCAGCTTAGACCCAGGTCAGCCCCAGCATTTT. Encoded protein: CASSLDPGQPQHF. The V and J genes are TRBV7-6 and TRBJ1-5; D is unresolved. Germline CDR1 reads SGHVS; CDR2 reads FNYEAQ. This CDR3 region has 13 residues. Trimming took 1 base from V and 6 from J, leaving 7 bases between them.

This chain joins TRBV18 and TRBJ2-5; 8 bases match TRBD2. The CDR3 sequence is 15 residues long. Trimming at V came to 3 bases and at J to 5 bases, leaving 8 bases not matched to a gene. CDR1 and CDR2 from the germline V gene are KGHSH and LQKENI. The CDR3 DNA sequence: TGTGCCAGCTCACCTCCAAGCGGGAGAAAGGAGACCCAGTACTTC. Translation gives CASSPPSGRKETQYF.